Presented here are 3 T cell receptor beta chains from one specimen sequenced in a study of CD8 T cells in Susac syndrome. Roughly 0.45 to 1 ug RNA was reverse transcribed with random hexamers. TCRdb re-called the immunoSEQ multiplex PCR reads through MiXCR, storing one row per CDR3 protein. The table lists 300,000 or so distinct CDR3 sequences, 90% to 95% of them singletons. The material sequenced was CD4+ T cells from PBMCs. Source of these receptors: a human donor with multiple sclerosis.

The chain carries TRBV30 and TRBJ1-5; no firm D call. Germline CDR1 and CDR2: GTSNPN and SVGIG (reference sequence). The CDR3 runs 13 residues. V lost 0 bases and J 0 bases, leaving 3 bases between the germline ends. CDR3 in amino acids: CAWSVGSNQPQHF. CDR3 bases: TGTGCCTGGAGTGTGGGTAGCAATCAGCCCCAGCATTTT.

The rearrangement links TRBV24-1 to TRBJ2-2; D remains unclear. The CDR3 extends over 15 amino acids. Germline V gene data show CDR1 as KGHDR and CDR2 as SFDVKD. Trimming took off 5 bases at V and 0 bases at J, with 9 bases between the two ends. The CDR3 sequence is CATSVRFPNTGELFF. As DNA, the CDR3 is TGTGCCACCAGTGTCAGGTTTCCGAACACCGGGGAGCTGTTTTTT.

This rearrangement joins TRBV7-2 to TRBJ2-3; the match to TRBD2 covers 10 bases. The CDR3 length is 16 residues. With V trimmed by 3 bases and J by 2 bases, 5 bases remained unmatched. Germline V gene data show CDR1 as SGHTA and CDR2 as FQGNSA. CDR3 sequence (DNA): TGTGCCAGCAGCTTGGGTAGCGGGGGGAACACAGATACGCAGTATTTT. Its translation: CASSLGSGGNTDTQYF.